What follows are 10 T cell receptor beta chains derived from one specimen sequenced in a study of blood T cells in healthy people across ages. The use of a sample-barcoded 5' primer and a J-beta primer mix characterized a second PCR of about 7 to 12 cycles. TCRdb reanalysed the 5' RACE reads using MiXCR and keeps one entry per CDR3 protein. The data show about 750,000 distinct CDR3 sequences, around half seen once. The sequenced sample was blood. The source of these receptors is a man older than 75 in good health.

The chain is built from TRBV6-2 or TRBV6-3 and TRBJ2-2; TRBD2 matches at 11 bases. Germline V CDR1 and CDR2: MNHEY, SVGEGT. This CDR3 contains 19 residues. With V trimmed by 0 bases and J by 3 bases, 9 bases remained unmatched. The CDR3 is CASSYSWASGRSDTGELFF. CDR3 DNA sequence: TGTGCCAGCAGTTACTCTTGGGCTAGCGGGAGGTCCGACACCGGGGAGCTGTTTTTT.

This clonotype was seen a few times. This chain connects TRBV3-1 to TRBJ1-2, with D hard to call. This CDR3 comprises 13 residues. CDR1 and CDR2 from the germline V gene are LGHDT and YNNKEL (reference sequence). V gave up 2 bases and J gave up 7 bases, with 11 bases separating them. Here the CDR3 reads CASSQSGFRGYTF. The CDR3 DNA reads as TGTGCCAGCAGCCAATCCGGGTTCCGTGGCTACACCTTC.

This clonotype was found a few times. This chain links TRBV20-1 with TRBJ1-2, with a tentative D call TRBD1 (5 bases). The V gene's germline CDR1 is DFQATT and CDR2 SNEGSKA (reference sequence). Trimming pared 3 bases from V and 0 bases from J, leaving 8 bases between. The CDR3 is 13 residues long. The CDR3 sequence: CSARKGPNYGYTF. The CDR3 DNA sequence: TGCAGTGCTAGGAAGGGACCTAACTATGGCTACACCTTC.

V usage is TRBV20-1 and J usage is TRBJ2-1; 12 bases line up with TRBD2. The germline V gene has CDR1 DFQATT and CDR2 SNEGSKA (reference sequence). J lost 1 base, V lost 2 bases, and 6 bases had no gene match. The CDR3 has 17 residues. In DNA, the CDR3 is TGCAGTGCTAGAAGCTCTAGCGGGAGGGGGTCCTACAATGAGCAGTTCTTC. Translating it yields CSARSSSGRGSYNEQFF.

The V call is TRBV20-1, the J call TRBJ2-1; 8 bases map to TRBD1. CDR1 is DFQATT, CDR2 SNEGSKA, per germline (reference sequence). Unmatched junction bases numbered 11, after V lost 6 bases and J lost 4 bases. CDR3 length: 15 residues. The CDR3 here is CSAPRTGRSYNEQFF. CDR3 sequence (DNA): TGCAGTGCCCCCCGGACAGGGCGATCATACAATGAGCAGTTCTTC.

This clonotype was observed at least ten times. The chain combines TRBV20-1 with TRBJ2-1, with TRBD1 identical over 10 bases. Germline CDR1 is DFQATT and CDR2 is SNEGSKA (reference sequence). With V trimmed by 3 bases and J by 6 bases, 5 bases remained unmatched. The CDR3 length is 14 residues. CDR3 protein: CSASGQGVANEQFF. The CDR3, as DNA: TGCAGTGCTAGTGGACAGGGGGTTGCCAATGAGCAGTTCTTC.

The chain's CDR3 is CASIHPTGLAGGRTYEQYF. The CDR3 nucleotides read TGTGCCAGCATCCACCCAACGGGACTAGCGGGAGGGAGAACCTACGAGCAGTACTTC. The J gene is TRBJ2-4, the V gene TRBV6-1, with 16 nucleotides matching TRBD2. TRBJ2-7 explains the end of the DNA better; the J call may be wrong. The CDR3 loop spans 19 amino acids. Germline-derived CDR1 and CDR2 are MNHNS and SASEGT.

This chain links TRBV6-2 or TRBV6-3 with TRBJ2-1; the match to TRBD2 covers 13 bases. J gave up 8 bases and V 6 bases, and 13 bases lay outside the gene matches. Germline V gives CDR1 MNHEY, CDR2 SVGEGT. The CDR3 covers 17 residues. CDR3 nucleotide sequence: TGTGCCAGCAGCACCGGGACTAGCGGGACGCTGAGGGATGAGCAGTTCTTC. It yields the protein CASSTGTSGTLRDEQFF.

On this clonotype: Relative to the germline gene, one junction end is altered; a read error may explain this. This sequence joins TRBV5-1 and TRBJ2-7, with D perhaps TRBD1 (6 bases). Germline V gene lookup returns CDR1 SGHRS and CDR2 YFSETQ. The CDR3 runs 14 residues. As DNA, the CDR3 is TGCGCCAGCAGCTTCGAGGGGGTCTCCTACGGGCAGTACTTC. It yields the protein CASSFEGVSYGQYF.

The chain combines TRBV2 with TRBJ1-1; D remains ambiguous. CDR3 length: 12 amino acids. Germline CDR1 SNHLY, CDR2 FYNNEI. The V end lost 8 bases, the J end lost 3 bases, and 10 bases lay between the germline ends. CDR3 in DNA: TGTGCCAGCGTATATGGGGACACTGAAGCTTTCTTT. Protein product: CASVYGDTEAFF.